This T cell receptor (beta chain) was captured in a study of response to subunit inactivated influenza vaccine. Study-wide results and limits: Only a handful of new T cells, the authors suggested, are recruited with each seasonal influenza vaccination.

This clonotype was detected ten times or more. Antigen unknown. CDR3 length equals 12 residues. V lost 2 bases and J lost 7, with 8 bases in between. One entry per CDR3 protein, called by TCRdb with MiXCR from the RT-PCR reads. The sample consists of 290,000 or so distinct CDR3 sequences, about 20% of them appearing once. J is TRBJ1-2 and V is TRBV12-3 or TRBV12-4; D uncertain. Specimen: PBMCs from blood, collected 21 months after vaccination. This clonotype was obtained from a man aged 45 to 70 who received an inactivated influenza vaccine. CDR3 in amino acids: CASSLRAFGYTF. The CDR3 DNA is TGTGCCAGCAGTTTACGGGCATTTGGCTACACCTTC.